Listed here are 11 T cell receptor beta chains from one sample, sequenced in a study of breast tumors, draining lymph nodes, adjacent tissues. TCRdb re-derived calls from the multiplex PCR reads in MiXCR, one entry per CDR3 protein. In the table there are 50,000 to 85,000 distinct CDR3 sequences, 43% of which are singletons. The specimen was breast tumor tissue. Receptors originate from a female donor with breast cancer. Some clones in this sample may be carry-over from other donors' samples.

A remark on this clonotype: A much larger clone sits a single nucleotide away, making a read error possible. V and J are TRBV14 and TRBJ2-1; D is ambiguous. Germline V CDR1 and CDR2: SGHDN, FVKESK. This CDR3 is built from 14 residues. The CDR3: CASSYPDFYNEQSF. The CDR3 DNA is TGTGCCAGCAGTTACCCAGATTTTTACAATGAGCAGTCCTTC.

About this clonotype: The CDR3 does not close with the conserved phenylalanine or tryptophan, likely indicating a read error. The DNA is omitted, as the CDR3 cannot be located on it reliably, and the CDR3 follows TCRdb's listing. The rearrangement links TRBV9 to TRBJ1-4. A total of 11 residues make up the CDR3, ends included. The germline gives CDR1 SGDLS, CDR2 YYNGEE. The CDR3 loop is CASSVGSDANY.

Ten or more counts support this clonotype. V gene TRBV6-2 or TRBV6-3 combines with J gene TRBJ1-4, with 9 bases that match TRBD1. The CDR3 covers 17 residues. Germline assignment: CDR1 MNHEY and CDR2 SVGEGT. The J segment lost 7 bases and the V segment lost 2 bases, leaving 11 bases of the junction unmatched. The CDR3 region is CASSYTAGQGRVEKLFF. CDR3 bases: TGTGCCAGCAGTTACACCGCGGGACAGGGACGAGTTGAAAAACTGTTTTTT.

This clonotype was recorded many times. This clone may be a read error of a much larger clone one base away. This chain uses TRBV5-5 with TRBJ2-7; 8 positions agree with TRBD1. This CDR3 region has 14 residues. J lost 6 bases, V lost 4 bases, and 9 bases had no gene match. Per germline, CDR1 SGHKS and CDR2 YYEKEE (reference sequence). CDR3 in amino acids: CASSVDRASGEQYF. In DNA form, the CDR3 reads TGTGCCAGCAGCGTGGACAGGGCAAGTGGCGAGCAGTACTTC.

This clonotype came up many times. A much larger clonotype is one base distant, so this may be a read error. This chain links TRBV11-2 with TRBJ2-7; D call uncertain. Trimming took off 0 bases at V and 0 bases at J, with 9 bases between the two ends. Germline V gives CDR1 SGHAT, CDR2 FQNNGV. This CDR3 spans 15 amino acids. The CDR3, as DNA: TGTGCCAGCAGCTTAGAAGGGCATCCCTCCTACGAGCAGTACTTC. It yields the protein CASSLEGHPSYEQYF.

This clonotype was found once. The genes are TRBV7-9 and TRBJ2-3, with TRBD2 matching over 12 bases. Germline CDR1 is SEHNR and CDR2 is FQNEAQ (reference sequence). V shed 6 bases, J shed 10 bases, and the junction held 17 bases outside the gene matches. The CDR3 is made up of 17 amino acids. In DNA form, the CDR3 reads TGTGCCAGCAGTTTCCCCCTACTAGCGGGGGGCACAGGTCCGCAGTATTTT. This codes for CASSFPLLAGGTGPQYF.

On this clonotype: Its ends do not fully match the called genes, so a read error is possible. The J gene is TRBJ2-7, the V gene TRBV10-3, with 7 bases aligning to TRBD1. This CDR3 has 13 amino acids. From germline, CDR1 is ENHRY and CDR2 SYGVKD. CDR3 in amino acids: CAISESAGGEQYF. The CDR3 bases are TGTGCCATCAGCGAGTCGGCAGGGGGCGAGCAGTACTTC.

This clonotype came up once. This chain links TRBV7-2 with TRBJ2-6; 11 nucleotides line up with TRBD1. Germline CDR1 reads SGHTA; CDR2 reads FQGNSA. The V gene end was trimmed by 5 bases and the J gene end by 3 bases; junction bases not matched to a gene: 12. The CDR3 runs 19 residues. Here the CDR3 reads CASSALADRGLVGANVLTF. The CDR3 DNA reads TGTGCCAGCAGCGCACTAGCGGACAGGGGGCTAGTTGGGGCCAACGTCCTGACTTTC.

This clonotype showed up many times. The chain is built from TRBV25-1 and TRBJ2-7; D gene ambiguous. The germline CDR1 and CDR2 sequences are MGHDK and SYGVNS. The CDR3 extends over 13 amino acids. Trimming removed 4 bases from V and 2 bases from J, with 9 bases in between. CDR3 sequence: CASSGLSAYEQYF. DNA of the CDR3: TGTGCCAGCAGTGGGCTTTCAGCCTACGAGCAGTACTTC.

A remark on this clonotype: This may be a read error: a much more frequent sequence differs by one nucleotide. The chain uses TRBV12-3 or TRBV12-4 and TRBJ1-5, with unresolved D. The V and J ends lost 3 bases and 1 base respectively, with 13 bases between them. This CDR3 has 16 residues. CDR3 coding DNA: TGTGCCAGCAGTTTCCGATCCCCTTTCAGCAATCAGCCCCAGCATTTT. Its protein product is CASSFRSPFSNQPQHF.

There are many counts of this clonotype. The chain employs TRBV6-5 and TRBJ1-2; tentatively, D is TRBD1 (5 bases). V was trimmed by 5 bases and J by 4 bases, leaving 11 bases between them. Germline CDR1 and CDR2: MNHEY and SVGAGI. The CDR3 totals 13 residues. In DNA, the CDR3 is TGTGCCAGCAGTAGGGGCTCTGGCTATGGCTACACCTTC. Amino acids: CASSRGSGYGYTF.